The 28 T cell receptor beta chains below all came from one sample that was sequenced in a study of early T cells in non-severe SARS-CoV-2 infection. TCRdb re-analysed the 5' RACE reads in MiXCR, keeping a single row per CDR3 protein. The sample carries approximately 62,000 distinct CDR3 sequences, approximately 12% recorded once. Sequenced input: whole blood. The receptors shown here come from an adult who was a healthcare worker with PCR-confirmed SARS-CoV-2 infection or an uninfected control (not recorded which).

The gene calls are TRBV5-1 and TRBJ2-5; a possible D gene is TRBD1 (8 bases). This CDR3 has 17 amino acids. Germline V gives CDR1 SGHRS, CDR2 YFSETQ. Trimming removed 4 bases at V and 4 bases at J, with 23 bases between. CDR3 residues: CASSPNRPGGGGETQYF. For the CDR3, the DNA is TGCGCCAGCAGCCCCAACCGACCAGGGGGCGGGGGAGAGACCCAGTACTTC. Full variable domain (missing parts from reference TRBV5-1 and TRBJ2-5): KAGVTQTPRYLIKTRGQQVTLSCSPISGHRSVSWYQQTPGQGLQFLFEYFSETQRNKGNFPGRFSGRQFSNSRSEMNVSTLELGDSALYLCASSPNRPGGGGETQYFGPGTRLLVL.

The V call is TRBV4-2, the J call TRBJ2-7, with D possibly being TRBD2 (6 bases). The V end lost 2 bases, the J end lost 2 bases, and 16 bases lay between the germline ends. CDR1 and CDR2 from the germline V gene are LGHNA and YNFKEQ. The CDR3 spans 16 residues. Here the CDR3 reads CASSQSLSSDAYEQYF. DNA of the CDR3: TGTGCCAGCAGCCAATCTCTGTCTAGCGATGCCTACGAGCAGTACTTC.

In its sample, this clonotype was seen a few times. This sequence joins TRBV14 and TRBJ1-1; TRBD1 is a possible D gene (6 bases). The germline V gene has CDR1 SGHDN and CDR2 FVKESK. The CDR3 totals 14 residues. V lost 5 bases and J lost 7, with 17 bases in between. As DNA, the CDR3 is TGTGCCAGCAGCATTTACACGGACAGTTTTGAAGCTTTCTTT. Translation gives CASSIYTDSFEAFF.

This rearrangement joins TRBV14 to TRBJ1-2; D not certain. Trimming shortened V by 1 base and J by 4 bases, and 7 bases separated the two germline ends. The CDR3 is 13 residues long. Germline lookup yields CDR1 SGHDN and CDR2 FVKESK. CDR3 bases: TGTGCCAGCAGCCAAGTCGGCAGCTATGGCTACACCTTC. Translation: CASSQVGSYGYTF.

This chain uses TRBV25-1 with TRBJ2-3; D could derive from TRBD1 or TRBD2 (6 bases each). This CDR3 is 13 amino acids long. Germline CDR1 and CDR2: MGHDK and SYGVNS. V shed 6 bases and J shed 4 bases, with 11 bases lying between them. The CDR3 is CASSGGGADTQYF. The CDR3 nucleotides read TGTGCCAGCAGCGGAGGGGGTGCAGATACGCAGTATTTT. Based on the CDR3 plus reference TRBV25-1 and TRBJ2-3, the full variable domain is EADIYQTPRYLVIGTGKKITLECSQTMGHDKMYWYQQDPGMELHLIHYSYGVNSTEKGDLSSESTVSRIRTEHFPLTLESARPSHTSQYLCASSGGGADTQYFGPGTRLTVL.

At least ten counts were recorded for this clonotype. The chain joins TRBV27 to TRBJ1-5, with 12 positions matching TRBD1. Germline V gives CDR1 MNHEY, CDR2 SMNVEV (reference sequence). With V trimmed by 3 bases and J by 7 bases, 7 bases remained unmatched. This CDR3 contains 16 residues. CDR3 DNA: TGTGCCAGCAGTTTCTCCGGGACAGGGGGCGGCCAGCCCCAGCATTTT. Its translation is CASSFSGTGGGQPQHF.

V is TRBV18 and J is TRBJ1-1; D is unresolved. Trimming shortened V by 1 base and J by 1 base, and 7 bases separated the two germline ends. CDR1 is KGHSH, CDR2 LQKENI, per germline. This CDR3 region has 14 residues. CDR3 loop: CASSPQGKNTEAFF. The CDR3 DNA reads TGTGCCAGCTCACCACAGGGAAAGAACACTGAAGCTTTCTTT.

Details on this clonotype: This could be a read error, since a much larger clone is one nucleotide away. This chain uses TRBV7-2 with TRBJ2-5, with 9 bases fitting TRBD2. The CDR3 totals 16 residues. Germline CDR1 is SGHTA and CDR2 is FQGNSA. The CDR3 bases are TGTCCCAGCAGCTTAGTGGGTAGCGGGGGTAGAGAGACCCAGTACTTC. Translated: CPSSLVGSGGRETQYF.

This clonotype was observed a handful of times. The chain uses TRBV10-2 and TRBJ1-2; weak D call: TRBD1 (5 bases). The V gene's germline CDR1 is WSHSY and CDR2 SAAADI. The CDR3 extends over 16 amino acids. The V end lost 4 bases, the J end lost 1 base, and 16 bases lay between the germline ends. The CDR3 DNA follows: TGCGCCAGCAGTGTCCTAGCCGGACAAAATAACTATGGCTACACCTTC. It encodes CASSVLAGQNNYGYTF.

This clonotype showed up many times. This chain connects TRBV9 to TRBJ2-7, with D possibly being TRBD2 (5 bases). Germline CDR1 and CDR2: SGDLS and YYNGEE. There are 14 residues in the CDR3. V lost 0 bases to trimming and J lost 1 base, with 8 bases between them. In DNA, the CDR3 is TGTGCCAGCAGCGTAGGAGGGTCGTCCTACGAGCAGTACTTC. Its protein is CASSVGGSSYEQYF.

The chain carries TRBV30 and TRBJ2-2; TRBD2 matches 8 bases. Trimming cost V 7 bases and J 6 bases; bases outside gene matches: 7. Germline V lookup: CDR1 GTSNPN, CDR2 SVGIG (reference sequence). The CDR3 runs to 13 residues. The CDR3 sequence: CAYGGAAAGELFF. In nucleotides, the CDR3 is TGTGCCTACGGGGGGGCGGCGGCCGGGGAGCTGTTTTTT.

This clonotype turned up a few times. This rearrangement joins TRBV30 to TRBJ2-7, with 14 bases lining up with TRBD2. Germline assignment: CDR1 GTSNPN and CDR2 SVGIG (reference sequence). This CDR3 comprises 15 residues. V lost 2 bases to trimming and J lost 6 bases; unmatched junction nucleotides: 6. The DNA of the CDR3 is TGTGCCTGGAGTCCCGGGGGACTAGCGGGAGCCGAGCAGTACTTC. It codes for CAWSPGGLAGAEQYF.

CDR3 residues: CASSLGGQGAGELFF. The CDR3 coding sequence is TGTGCCAGCAGCTTAGGGGGACAGGGGGCCGGGGAGCTGTTTTTT. This chain links TRBV11-3 with TRBJ2-2; 11 bases fit TRBD1. V lost 1 base and J lost 6; bases outside the gene matches: 1. Germline CDR1 is SGHNT and CDR2 is YENEEA. The CDR3 has 15 residues.

This clonotype appeared many times. The rearrangement joins TRBV12-3 or TRBV12-4 to TRBJ2-7; 12 bases fit TRBD2. This CDR3 contains 17 residues. V shed 4 bases, J shed 4 bases, and the junction held 11 bases outside the gene matches. The CDR3 reads CASSSVTSGGIGYEQYF. In DNA form, the CDR3 reads TGTGCCAGCAGTTCGGTAACTAGCGGGGGGATAGGTTACGAGCAGTACTTC.

In its sample, this clonotype was seen a few times. The chain employs TRBV6-2 or TRBV6-3 and TRBJ1-1; 8 positions agree with TRBD1. The germline gives CDR1 MNHEY, CDR2 SVGEGT. The CDR3 has 14 residues. The V segment lost 5 bases and the J segment 7 bases; nucleotides outside the gene matches: 9. The DNA of the CDR3 is TGTGCCAGCAGTCCCGCAACCGGGACAGGTGAAGCTTTCTTT. Encoded protein: CASSPATGTGEAFF.

This clonotype has a handful of counts. This sequence joins TRBV2 and TRBJ2-7; weak D call: TRBD2 (6 bases). Per germline, CDR1 SNHLY and CDR2 FYNNEI. The length of the CDR3 is 13 residues. Trimming removed 3 bases from V and 2 bases from J, with 8 bases in between. CDR3 nucleotides: TGTGCCAGCAGTGAGGGGGGTCCCTACGAGCAGTACTTC. Residues: CASSEGGPYEQYF.

This chain joins TRBV9 and TRBJ2-1; the match to TRBD2 covers 7 bases. V was clipped by 4 bases and J by 0 bases; unmatched bases: 10. The CDR3 is 17 residues long. CDR1 is SGDLS, CDR2 YYNGEE, per germline. The CDR3 loop is CASSPYPGGSSYNEQFF. The DNA of the CDR3 is TGTGCCAGCAGCCCCTACCCCGGGGGGAGCTCCTACAATGAGCAGTTCTTC. The full variable domain, with the rest looked up from reference TRBV9 and TRBJ2-1, is DSGVTQTPKHLITATGQRVTLRCSPRSGDLSVYWYQQSLDQGLQFLIQYYNGEERAKGNILERFSAQQFPDLHSELNLSSLELGDSALYFCASSPYPGGSSYNEQFFGPGTRLTVL.

This clonotype was counted between two and nine times. The V call is TRBV4-1, the J call TRBJ1-4; 8 bases are a match to TRBD1. This CDR3 contains 15 residues. Germline assignment: CDR1 MGHRA and CDR2 YSYEKL. With V trimmed by 0 bases and J by 8 bases, 5 bases remained unmatched. CDR3 DNA sequence: TGCGCCAGCAGCCAAGAGGACAGGGCGCGGGAAAAACTGTTTTTT. This encodes CASSQEDRAREKLFF.

This clonotype came up many times. This CDR3 is CASSSLDRANYGYTF. In DNA form, the CDR3 reads TGTGCCAGCAGCTCCTTGGACAGGGCAAACTATGGCTACACCTTC. V is TRBV7-9 and J is TRBJ1-2; the match to TRBD1 covers 8 bases. V dropped 4 bases and J dropped 2; count of bases not matched to a gene: 6. CDR1 and CDR2 from the germline V gene are SEHNR and FQNEAQ (reference sequence). The CDR3 runs 15 residues.

This clonotype was picked up a small number of times. The chain has TRBV11-2 and TRBJ2-7, with TRBD2 as a possible D gene (5 bases). CDR1 and CDR2 from the germline V gene are SGHAT and FQNNGV. The CDR3 sequence is 13 residues long. V dropped 1 base and J dropped 4 bases, with 8 bases sitting between them. CDR3 in DNA: TGTGCCAGCAGCTTAGCCCCGGGATACGAGCAGTACTTC. Translation: CASSLAPGYEQYF.

The V call is TRBV15, the J call TRBJ2-2, with TRBD1 identical over 8 bases. CDR1 and CDR2 from the germline V gene are LNHNV and YYDKDF (reference sequence). CDR3 size: 15 residues. Germline trimming cut 4 bases from V and 4 bases from J; bases unmatched to any gene: 5. The CDR3 loop is CATSTGGEGTGELFF. In DNA form, the CDR3 reads TGTGCCACCAGCACAGGGGGCGAGGGCACCGGGGAGCTGTTTTTT.

The chain carries TRBV7-9 and TRBJ2-3; D is unclear. The V and J ends lost 1 base and 4 bases respectively, with 9 bases between them. Germline V lookup: CDR1 SEHNR, CDR2 FQNEAQ (reference sequence). The CDR3 spans 14 residues. The CDR3 DNA reads as TGTGCCAGCAGCTTAGTGGCGAACGCAGATACGCAGTATTTT. Amino acids: CASSLVANADTQYF.

This clonotype was seen more than once but under ten times. V and J are TRBV28 and TRBJ2-1, with 8 bases fitting TRBD2. V trimming: 5 bases; J trimming: 1 base; junction bases outside the gene matches: 13. The CDR3 is 18 residues long. CDR1 and CDR2 (germline): MDHEN, SYDVKM. DNA for the CDR3: TGTGCCAGCAGTCCCCAAATTTTGAGCGGGAGTTCCTACAATGAGCAGTTCTTC. Amino acid sequence: CASSPQILSGSSYNEQFF.

This clonotype was seen ten or more times. The chain uses TRBV4-1 and TRBJ2-3; D gene unclear. The CDR3 covers 16 residues. Trimming stripped 0 bases from V and 0 bases from J, with 10 bases between. Germline-derived CDR1 and CDR2 are MGHRA and YSYEKL. CDR3 in amino acids: CASSQEGIPSTDTQYF. The DNA for the CDR3 is TGCGCCAGCAGCCAAGAGGGTATTCCTAGCACAGATACGCAGTATTTT.

The rearrangement links TRBV30 to TRBJ1-2; D is uncertain. CDR1 and CDR2 from the germline V gene are GTSNPN and SVGIG (reference sequence). Deletions cut 3 bases from V and 3 bases from J, with 17 bases between. The CDR3 has 15 residues. The CDR3 spells CAWSVMGSTYYGYTF. The DNA of the CDR3 is TGTGCCTGGAGCGTGATGGGCAGCACCTACTATGGCTACACCTTC.

In its sample, this clonotype was seen a few times. The CDR3 is CASRMDGTGELFF. The CDR3 DNA follows: TGTGCCAGCAGAATGGACGGCACCGGGGAGCTGTTTTTT. V usage is TRBV2 and J usage is TRBJ2-2; no clear D gene. CDR3 length equals 13 residues. The V end lost 6 bases, the J end lost 4 bases, and 9 bases lay between the germline ends. Germline V gives CDR1 SNHLY, CDR2 FYNNEI. Full variable domain (remainder filled in from reference TRBV2 and TRBJ2-2): EPEVTQTPSHQVTQMGQEVILRCVPISNHLYFYWYRQILGQKVEFLVSFYNNEISEKSEIFDDQFSVERPDGSNFTLKIRSTKLEDSAMYFCASRMDGTGELFFGEGSRLTVL.

This clonotype was seen more than once but under ten times. The chain recombines TRBV20-1 with TRBJ2-1, with 11 nucleotides matching TRBD2. CDR3 size: 16 residues. V shed 5 bases and J 8 bases; nucleotides not matched to a gene: 14. Germline CDR1 and CDR2: DFQATT and SNEGSKA (reference sequence). The DNA for the CDR3 is TGCAGTGCTTACCTTAGCGGGAGGGCCGGAATCGATGAGCAGTTCTTC. Translating it yields CSAYLSGRAGIDEQFF.

This clonotype has only one observation. The V call is TRBV9, the J call TRBJ2-1, with 7 bases aligning to TRBD2. The CDR3 contains 16 residues. V shed 4 bases and J 4 bases; nucleotides not matched to a gene: 11. Germline loops: CDR1 SGDLS, CDR2 YYNGEE. In nucleotides, the CDR3 is TGTGCCAGCAGCCCTGTGGGGACTACTCTTTACAATGAGCAGTTCTTC. This translates into CASSPVGTTLYNEQFF.